Sequencing of this T cell receptor beta chain was carried out in a study of shared clonotypes between healthy human individuals. Whole-study context: Each donor's CD4 naive and CD4 memory cells filled three plates apiece, CD8 naive two, and CD8 memory one. Notes on the study in general: Naive subsets tended to show greater estimated richness than memory subsets.

Looked up from germline, CDR1 is MGHDK and CDR2 is SYGVNS. The CDR3 has 13 amino acids. Trimming removed 6 bases at V and 2 bases at J, with 10 bases between. This clone was found a few times. The antigen remains undetermined. Method: immunoSEQ multiplex PCR; TCRdb's copy keeps in-frame clones and lacks some. The sample has 550,000 to 700,000 clones, around three quarters seen once; the top ten hold under 2%. Input material: memory CD4+ T cells sorted from blood. Regarding subset: CD45RA-negative fraction. V is TRBV25-1 and J is TRBJ1-1, with D hard to call. The TCR sequence derives from a woman younger than 45 in good health. In DNA form, the CDR3 reads TGTGCCAGCAGGGACTTCTCAAACACTGAAGCTTTCTTT. Translated: CASRDFSNTEAFF.